The T cell receptor beta chain described here comes from a study of glioma-infiltrating T cells. The sample holds many counts of this clonotype. Amplification of TCR alpha and beta CDR3 regions from RNA used iRepertoire nested multiplex PCR. TCRdb called the multiplex PCR reads again in MiXCR, with one record for every CDR3 protein. The sample comprises 300,000 to 450,000 distinct CDR3 sequences, roughly two fifths of which are singletons, and around 12% rests with the top ten. This CDR3 region has 16 residues. V was pared by 4 bases and J by 2 bases, with 15 bases between. Germline V CDR1 and CDR2: SGHVS, FQNEAQ.

Sequenced input: glioma tissue, nonneoplastic brain tissue, or PBMCs (not recorded which). The chain employs TRBV7-8 and TRBJ2-1, with D possibly called TRBD1 or TRBD2 (6 bases each). This TCR was recovered from a human donor with low-grade glioma or glioblastoma, undergoing nonglioma brain surgery, or in good health (not recorded which). The CDR3 sequence is CASSSLLRGAYNEQFF. Here the CDR3 DNA reads TGTGCCAGCAGCTCGCTCCTTAGGGGGGCCTACAATGAGCAGTTCTTC.